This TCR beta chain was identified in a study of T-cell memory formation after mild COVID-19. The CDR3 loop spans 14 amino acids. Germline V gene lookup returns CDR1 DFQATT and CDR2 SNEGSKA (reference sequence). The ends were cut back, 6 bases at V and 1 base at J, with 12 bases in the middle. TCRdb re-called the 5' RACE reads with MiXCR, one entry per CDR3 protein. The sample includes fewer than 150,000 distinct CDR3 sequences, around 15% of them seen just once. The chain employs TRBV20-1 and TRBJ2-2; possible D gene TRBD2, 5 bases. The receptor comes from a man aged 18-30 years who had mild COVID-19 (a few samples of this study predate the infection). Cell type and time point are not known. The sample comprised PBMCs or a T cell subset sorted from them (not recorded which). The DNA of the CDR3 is TGCAGTGCGATATACGGGATGAACACCGGGGAGCTGTTTTTT. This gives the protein CSAIYGMNTGELFF.